This TCR beta chain was found in a study of T cell responses to AZD1222 COVID-19 vaccine. Study findings and constraints: White British ancestry dominated among donors, who included more females, and clonal diversity was possibly underestimated. Mapped onto spike, vaccine-associated CD4 TCRs spanned it and were dominant at 160-218 and 743-854. Compared with day 0, the breadth and depth of the Spike-specific TCR repertoire rose significantly after two doses of AZD1222.

The method was immunoSEQ multiplex PCR; TCRdb's version includes in-frame clones alone and lacks a portion of them. The sample shows 150,000 or so clones, approximately 95% of them seen only once. This clone came up once. Antigen unknown. Trimming took 1 base from V and 2 from J, leaving 15 bases between them. The CDR3 sequence is 17 residues long. Germline V gene data show CDR1 as SGHRS and CDR2 as YFSETQ. The V gene is TRBV5-1, the J gene TRBJ2-2, with D perhaps matching TRBD2 (5 bases). The sample here was peripheral blood, taken on day 0 of MenACWY control vaccination. The TCR comes from an adult in good health. CDR3 loop: CASSLFPSAGNTGELFF. The CDR3 DNA is TGCGCCAGCAGCTTGTTCCCAAGTGCGGGTAACACCGGGGAGCTGTTTTTT. Full variable domain (outside the CDR3, taken from reference TRBV5-1 and TRBJ2-2): KAGVTQTPRYLIKTRGQQVTLSCSPISGHRSVSWYQQTPGQGLQFLFEYFSETQRNKGNFPGRFSGRQFSNSRSEMNVSTLELGDSALYLCASSLFPSAGNTGELFFGEGSRLTVL.